The clone carrying this TCR beta chain came up a few times. The target antigen is unknown. This entry is derived from a study of cytomegalovirus exposure and HLA in healthy donors. Study-wide points: Earlier findings revealed that most TCR beta V segments proved productive either about 87% or about 30% of the time.

This CDR3 is built from 15 residues. Trimming pared 4 bases from V and 3 bases from J, leaving 16 bases between. Primers for the PCR totalled 60 Vbeta and 13 Jbeta. Profiled with immunoSEQ multiplex PCR; TCRdb holds only in-frame clones, not every one. The data show over 70,000 clones, approximately 64% seen once. The V call is TRBV23-1, the J call TRBJ2-7; D possibly corresponds to TRBD1 (5 bases). TRBV23-1 is placed among ORFs of uncertain function. The sample taken for sequencing was PBMCs. The sequence was collected from a woman in her fifties or sixties in good health and CMV-seropositive. The CDR3 sequence: CASSPILRQHYEQYF. Here the CDR3 DNA reads TGCGCCAGCAGTCCGATCTTACGACAGCACTACGAGCAGTACTTC.